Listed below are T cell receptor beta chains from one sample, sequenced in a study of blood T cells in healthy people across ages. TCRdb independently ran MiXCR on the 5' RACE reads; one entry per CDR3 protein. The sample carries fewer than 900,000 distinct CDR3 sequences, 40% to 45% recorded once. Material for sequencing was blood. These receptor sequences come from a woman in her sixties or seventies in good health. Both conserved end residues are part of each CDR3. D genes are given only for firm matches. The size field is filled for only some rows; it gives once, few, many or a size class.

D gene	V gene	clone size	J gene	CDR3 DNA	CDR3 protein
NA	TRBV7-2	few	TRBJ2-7	TGTGCCAGCAGCTCACAGGCGGAAGGGCCCTACGAGCAGTACTTC	CASSSQAEGPYEQYF
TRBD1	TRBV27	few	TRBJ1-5	TGTGCCAGCAGCCGAACAGGGGGCAGCAATCAGCCCCAGCATTTT	CASSRTGGSNQPQHF
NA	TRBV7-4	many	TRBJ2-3	TGTGCCAGCAGCCCCAATACGCAGTATTTT	CASSPNTQYF
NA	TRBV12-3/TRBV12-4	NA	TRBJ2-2	TGTGCCAGCAGTTTAAGGCTAGCCGGGGAGCTGTTTTTT	CASSLRLAGELFF
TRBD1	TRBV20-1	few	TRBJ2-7	TGCAGTGCCACCTTGACAGGGGAGAGCGGCTACGAGCAGTACTTC	CSATLTGESGYEQYF
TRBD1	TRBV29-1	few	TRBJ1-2	TGCAGCGTGGCGGCGGGGACAGGGGGATGTGGCTACACCTTC	CSVAAGTGGCGYTF
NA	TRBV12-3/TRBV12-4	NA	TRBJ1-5	TGTGCCAGCTGTGCCGCGCGTAATCAGCCCCAGCATTTT	CASCAARNQPQHF
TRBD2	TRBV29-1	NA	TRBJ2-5	TGCAGCGTTCGAAAAGGACTAGCGGGCCTTCAAGAGACCCAGTACTTC	CSVRKGLAGLQETQYF
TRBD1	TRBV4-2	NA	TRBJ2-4	TGTGCCAGCAGCCACTGGGGACAGGGTACCAAAAACATTCAGTACTTC	CASSHWGQGTKNIQYF
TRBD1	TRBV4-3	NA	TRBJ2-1	TGCGCCAGCAGCCGAACCACCGGGACAGGTAGGGTCAATGAGCAGTTCTTC	CASSRTTGTGRVNEQFF
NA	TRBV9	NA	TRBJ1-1	TGTGCCAACAGCGTCCAGGACGGTATGAACACTGAAGCTTTCTTT	CANSVQDGMNTEAFF
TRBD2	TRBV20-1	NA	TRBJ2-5	TGCAGTGCTAGAGTGGCGGGAGATCGTAGTGAGACCCAGTACTTC	CSARVAGDRSETQYF
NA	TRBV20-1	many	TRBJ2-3	TGCAGTGCCCGTAGCGGTTTCGGAAATACGCAGTATTTT	CSARSGFGNTQYF
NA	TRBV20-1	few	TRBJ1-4	TGCAGTGCTAGTTTCGGGACGGCTAATGAAAAACTGTTTTTT	CSASFGTANEKLFF
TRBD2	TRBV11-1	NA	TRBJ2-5	TGCGCCAGCGGCGGCACCGGGACTAGCGGGAAAAAGACCCAGTACTTC	CASGGTGTSGKKTQYF
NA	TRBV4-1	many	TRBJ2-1	TGCGCCAGCAGCCAAGAAAAGGGGGGGCCGGGGAATGAGCAGTTCTTC	CASSQEKGGPGNEQFF
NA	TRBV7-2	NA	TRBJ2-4	TGTGCCAGCAGCTTCGCCGGGCAGGGGTTGGGCATTCAGTACTTC	CASSFAGQGLGIQYF
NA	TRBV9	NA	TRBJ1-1	TGTGCCAGCAGCGGAAGCCGGGCCCGTGAAGCTTTCTTT	CASSGSRAREAFF
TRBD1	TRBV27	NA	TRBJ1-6	TGTGCCAGCAGTTACGGGACAGGGGGCGGTAATTCACCCCTCCACTTT	CASSYGTGGGNSPLHF
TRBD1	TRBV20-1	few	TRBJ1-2	TGCAGTGCTCGACCGTGGACAGGGGGGGGCTATGGCTACACCTTC	CSARPWTGGGYGYTF
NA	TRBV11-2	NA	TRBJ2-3	TGTGCCAGCAGCGGCCCGGGACAAAACACAGATACGCAGTATTTT	CASSGPGQNTDTQYF
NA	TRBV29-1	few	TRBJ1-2	TGCAGCGTTGTATCACGGGGGCACGACTATGGCTACACCTTC	CSVVSRGHDYGYTF
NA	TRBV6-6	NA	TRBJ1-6	TGTGCCAGCAGTTACTCGGGACAAAATTCACCCCTCCACTTT	CASSYSGQNSPLHF
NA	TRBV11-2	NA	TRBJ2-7	TGTGCCAGCAGTTACGTGGGACGGGGACCCTCCTACGAGCAGTACTTC	CASSYVGRGPSYEQYF
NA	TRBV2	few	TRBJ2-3	TGTGCCAGCAGTGAACGGGTGACAGATACGCAGTATTTT	CASSERVTDTQYF
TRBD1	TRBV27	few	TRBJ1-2	TGTGCCAGCAGTTTCCGGGGACAGATCCACTATGGCTACACCTTC	CASSFRGQIHYGYTF
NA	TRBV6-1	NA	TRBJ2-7	TGTGCCAGCAGATCTTTGACAACAGCTCCCGGGTACGAGCAGTACTTC	CASRSLTTAPGYEQYF
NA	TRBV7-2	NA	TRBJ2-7	TGTGCCAGCAGCTTAGTGGCAGCGGCGAGCTCCTACGAGCAGTACTTC	CASSLVAAASSYEQYF
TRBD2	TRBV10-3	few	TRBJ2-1	TGTGCCATCAGCCTCGGACTAGCGGGAGCTTACAATGAGCAGTTCTTC	CAISLGLAGAYNEQFF
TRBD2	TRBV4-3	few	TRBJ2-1	TGCGCCAGCAGCCAAGATCCTTTGGCTAGCGGCAATGAGCAGTTCTTC	CASSQDPLASGNEQFF
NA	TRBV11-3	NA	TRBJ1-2	TGTGCCAGCCGCAAATCTAACTATGGCTACACCTTC	CASRKSNYGYTF
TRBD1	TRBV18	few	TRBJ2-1	TGTGCCAGCTCAAGAGAGACAGGGGGCATCGATGAGCAGTTCTTC	CASSRETGGIDEQFF
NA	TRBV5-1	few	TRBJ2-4	TGCGCCAGCAGCACTTCGGCTGCCAAAAACATTCAGTACTTC	CASSTSAAKNIQYF
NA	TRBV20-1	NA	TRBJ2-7	TGCAGTGCTGGGGACTTAGCTTACGAGCAGTACTTC	CSAGDLAYEQYF
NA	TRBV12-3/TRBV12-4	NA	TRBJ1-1	TGTGCCAGCAGTTTTCCGGGAAATGAAGCTTTCTTT	CASSFPGNEAFF
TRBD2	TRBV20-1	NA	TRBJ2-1	TGCAGTGCACTCCGACTAGCGGGGGGGCAGTCCTACAATGAGCAGTTCTTC	CSALRLAGGQSYNEQFF
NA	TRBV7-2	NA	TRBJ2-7	TGTGCCAGCAGCTCCCCCGGAATGGTAGGTGGCTACGAGCAGTACTTC	CASSSPGMVGGYEQYF
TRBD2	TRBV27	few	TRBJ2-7	TGTGCCAGCAGTTTTAGCGGGAGGGCTGCCTACGAGCAGTACTTC	CASSFSGRAAYEQYF
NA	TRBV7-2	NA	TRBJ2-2	TGTGCCAGCACCTCCAATCGGGGGAAAAACACCGGGGAGCTGTTTTTT	CASTSNRGKNTGELFF
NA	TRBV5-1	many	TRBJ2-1	TGCGCCAGCAGTAACCAGGGGGGTGAGCAGTTCTTC	CASSNQGGEQFF